What follows describes a single T cell receptor beta chain. Its antigen is unknown. The CDR3 consists of 14 residues. The germline V gene has CDR1 SGHTA and CDR2 FQGNSA. V lost 5 bases and J lost 5, with 15 bases in between. These data originate in a study of beta chain features in type 1 diabetes. Expressed TCRB transcripts got sequenced, as all isolated RNA was reverse transcribed. The method was immunoSEQ multiplex PCR; TCRdb's version includes in-frame clones alone and lacks a portion of them. Among 640,000 or so clones listed, 10% to 15% were seen once. Study-level points and caveats: Shorter TCRB CDR3s, moderately but significantly so, marked every one of the four CD4+ subsets in Type 1 diabetes patients. The naive, central memory and Treg TCRB repertoires looked more alike in patients than they did in healthy donors. Junctions at VDJ sites from type 1 diabetes patients had fewer insertions and more deletions.

The V call is TRBV7-2, the J call TRBJ1-2, with D hard to call. The sequenced sample consisted of naive CD4+ T cells from blood. The clonotype originates from a man younger than 30 with type 1 diabetes. CDR3 sequence reads: CASSLDFSGYGYTF. In DNA form, the CDR3 reads TGTGCCAGCAGCCTGGACTTCTCGGGATATGGCTACACCTTC.